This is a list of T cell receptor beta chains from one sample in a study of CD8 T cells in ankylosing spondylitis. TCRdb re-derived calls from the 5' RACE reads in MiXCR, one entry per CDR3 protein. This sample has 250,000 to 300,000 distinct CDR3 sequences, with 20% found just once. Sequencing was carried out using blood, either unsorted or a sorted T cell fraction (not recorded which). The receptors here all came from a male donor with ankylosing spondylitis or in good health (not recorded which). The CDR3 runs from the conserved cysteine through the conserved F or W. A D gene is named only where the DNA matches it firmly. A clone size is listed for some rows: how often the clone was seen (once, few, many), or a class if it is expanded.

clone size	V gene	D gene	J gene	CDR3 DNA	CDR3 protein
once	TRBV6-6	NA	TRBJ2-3	TGTGCCAGCAGTTACACTACAGATACGCAGTATTTT	CASSYTTDTQYF
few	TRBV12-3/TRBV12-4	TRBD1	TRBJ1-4	TGTGCCAGCAGTCGGGACAGGGAAAACGAAAAACTGTTTTTT	CASSRDRENEKLFF
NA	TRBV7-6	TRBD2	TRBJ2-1	TGTGCCAGCAGCTTAGATATACGGGAGGGCTCCTACAATGAGCAGTTCTTC	CASSLDIREGSYNEQFF
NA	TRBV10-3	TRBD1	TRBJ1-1	TGTGCCATCAGTGTAGGACAGGGGGCTTCTGAAGCTTTCTTT	CAISVGQGASEAFF
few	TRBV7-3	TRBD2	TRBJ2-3	TGTGCCAGCAGCTTAACAGAGACTAGCGGGGAAGTCGATACGCAGTATTTT	CASSLTETSGEVDTQYF
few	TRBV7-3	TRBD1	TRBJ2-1	TGTGCCAGCAGCAAACCGGGACAGGGATTCAATGAGCAGTTCTTC	CASSKPGQGFNEQFF
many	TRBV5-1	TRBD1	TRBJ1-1	TGCGCCAGCAGCTGGGACAGGGACACTGAAGCTTTCTTT	CASSWDRDTEAFF
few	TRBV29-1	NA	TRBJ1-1	TGCAGCGTTGTTTTAGGGCGGAACACTGAAGCTTTCTTT	CSVVLGRNTEAFF
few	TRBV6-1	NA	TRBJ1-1	TGTGCCAGCAAGATCTCCGTGGGTAGCACTGAAGCTTTCTTT	CASKISVGSTEAFF
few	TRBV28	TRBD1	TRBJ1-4	TGTGCCAGCAGAGGACAGGGGTCGGCCTTGTCATGGACTAATGAAAAACTGTTTTTT	CASRGQGSALSWTNEKLFF
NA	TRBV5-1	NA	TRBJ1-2	TGCGCCAGCAGCTTGGATGGACGTTCCGGCTACACCTTC	CASSLDGRSGYTF
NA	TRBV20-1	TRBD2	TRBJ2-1	TGCAGTGCAGGGACTAGCGGGTACAATGAGCAGTTCTTC	CSAGTSGYNEQFF
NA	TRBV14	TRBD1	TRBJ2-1	TGTGCCAGCAGCCAAATCGTTGGACAGGGGATTTGGCTTAGCAATGAGCAGTTCTTC	CASSQIVGQGIWLSNEQFF
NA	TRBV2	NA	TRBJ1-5	TGTGCCAGCAGTGGCAGGACCCCCAATCAGCCCCAGCATTTT	CASSGRTPNQPQHF
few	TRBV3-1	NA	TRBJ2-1	TGTGCCAGCAGCCAGGGTGGTGGTACCTACAATGAGCAGTTCTTC	CASSQGGGTYNEQFF
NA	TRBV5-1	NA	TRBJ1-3	TGCGCCAGCAGCTTGGGGCGTAACTCTGGAAACACCATATATTTT	CASSLGRNSGNTIYF
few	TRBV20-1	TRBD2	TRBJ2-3	TGCAGTGTCACTAGCGGGGATAGCACAGATACGCAGTATTTT	CSVTSGDSTDTQYF